The present entry profiles one T cell receptor beta chain with its context. V shed 3 bases and J 4 bases; nucleotides not matched to a gene: 7. There are 17 residues in the CDR3. The RNA input was about 0.5 to 1 ug, and it was reverse transcribed with random hexamers. TCRdb redid the calling of the immunoSEQ multiplex PCR reads with MiXCR, one entry per CDR3 protein. Of under 200,000 distinct CDR3 sequences listed, roughly 90% are singletons. Sequencing of TCR beta was undertaken in CD8+ and CD4+ T cells derived from blood. Under recently defined diagnostic criteria, the patients with Susac syndrome qualified as having definite or probable disease. The sample belongs to a study of CD8 T cells in Susac syndrome. Looking at the study overall: At the time of blood draw, patients with Susac syndrome were therapy-naive, receiving corticosteroids, or receiving intravenous immunoglobulin alone.

The sample was CD4+ T cells from PBMCs. This clonotype was sampled from a human donor with Susac syndrome. V is TRBV12-3 or TRBV12-4 and J is TRBJ2-2; 11 bases line up with TRBD1. The CDR3: CASSFWWTGGITGELFF. The CDR3 DNA follows: TGTGCCAGCAGTTTCTGGTGGACAGGGGGCATCACCGGGGAGCTGTTTTTT.